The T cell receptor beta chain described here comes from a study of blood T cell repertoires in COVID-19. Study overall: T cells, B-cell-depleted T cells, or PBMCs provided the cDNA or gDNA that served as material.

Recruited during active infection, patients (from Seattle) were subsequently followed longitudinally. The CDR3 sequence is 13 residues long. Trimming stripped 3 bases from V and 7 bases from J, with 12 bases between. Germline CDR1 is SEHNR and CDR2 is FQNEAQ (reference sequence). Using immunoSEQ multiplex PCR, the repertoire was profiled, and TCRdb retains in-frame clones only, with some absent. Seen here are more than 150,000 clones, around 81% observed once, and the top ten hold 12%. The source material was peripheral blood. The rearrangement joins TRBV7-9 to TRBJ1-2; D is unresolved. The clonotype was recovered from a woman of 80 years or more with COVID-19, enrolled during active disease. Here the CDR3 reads CASSFGEGSGYTF. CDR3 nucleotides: TGTGCCAGCAGCTTTGGGGAGGGCAGTGGCTACACCTTC.